Described below is a single TCR beta chain sequence and its context. Profiling relied on immunoSEQ multiplex PCR, and the TCRdb table lists in-frame clones only, not all of them. The sample records approximately 100,000 clones, approximately 91% being singletons. The CDR3 extends over 16 amino acids. Germline V gives CDR1 SGHRS, CDR2 YFSETQ. Losses at the gene ends were 2 bases for V and 9 bases for J; bases not matched to a gene: 9. The data stem from a study of siplizumab effects on memory and regulatory T cells. J is TRBJ2-2 and V is TRBV5-1, with 11 bases lining up with TRBD2. Sequenced material: non-Treg CD4+ T cells sorted from blood. The TCR was taken from a human donor in good health. CDR3 DNA: TGCGCCAGCAGCTTCCCCCGGACTAGCGGGTACAGGGAGCTGTTTTTT. Translation gives CASSFPRTSGYRELFF.